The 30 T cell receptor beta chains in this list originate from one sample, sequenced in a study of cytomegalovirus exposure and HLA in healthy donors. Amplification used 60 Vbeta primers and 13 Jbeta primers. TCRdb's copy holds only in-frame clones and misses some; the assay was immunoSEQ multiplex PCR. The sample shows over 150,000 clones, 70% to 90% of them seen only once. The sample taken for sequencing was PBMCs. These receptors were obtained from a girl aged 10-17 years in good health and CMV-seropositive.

CDR3 region: CSVEDLSGNTIYF. In DNA, the CDR3 is TGCAGCGTTGAAGATCTATCTGGAAACACCATATATTTT. The rearrangement links TRBV29-1 to TRBJ1-3; D not certain. The CDR3 is 13 residues long. Between the trimmed V and J ends, which lost 0 bases and 1 base, there was a span of 4 bases. CDR1 is SQVTM and CDR2 is ANQGSEA in the germline V gene. The full variable domain, completed using reference TRBV29-1 and TRBJ1-3, is SAVISQKPSRDICQRGTSLTIQCQVDSQVTMMFWYRQQPGQSLTLIATANQGSEATYESGFVIDKFPISRPNLTFSTLTVSNMSPEDSSIYLCSVEDLSGNTIYFGEGSWLTVV.

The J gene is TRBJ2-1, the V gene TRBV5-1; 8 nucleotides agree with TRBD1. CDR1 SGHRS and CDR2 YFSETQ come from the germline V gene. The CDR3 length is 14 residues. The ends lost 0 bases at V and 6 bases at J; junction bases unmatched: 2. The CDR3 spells CASSLGQGINEQFF. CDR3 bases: TGCGCCAGCAGCTTGGGACAGGGGATCAATGAGCAGTTCTTC. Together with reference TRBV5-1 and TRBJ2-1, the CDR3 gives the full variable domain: KAGVTQTPRYLIKTRGQQVTLSCSPISGHRSVSWYQQTPGQGLQFLFEYFSETQRNKGNFPGRFSGRQFSNSRSEMNVSTLELGDSALYLCASSLGQGINEQFFGPGTRLTVL.

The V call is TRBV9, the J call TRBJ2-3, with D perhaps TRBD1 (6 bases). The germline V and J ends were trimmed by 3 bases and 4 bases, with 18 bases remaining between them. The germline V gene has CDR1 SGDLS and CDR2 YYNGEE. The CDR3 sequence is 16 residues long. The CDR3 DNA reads TGTGCCAGCAGCGGGGGGCCGGGACCGATTCCAGATACGCAGTATTTT. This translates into CASSGGPGPIPDTQYF.

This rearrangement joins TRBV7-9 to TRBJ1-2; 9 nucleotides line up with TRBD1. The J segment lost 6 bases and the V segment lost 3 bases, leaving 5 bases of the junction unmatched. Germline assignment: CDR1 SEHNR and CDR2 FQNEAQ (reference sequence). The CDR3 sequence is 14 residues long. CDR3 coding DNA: TGTGCCAGCAGCTTGGGACAGGGATCTGATGGCTACACCTTC. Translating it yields CASSLGQGSDGYTF.

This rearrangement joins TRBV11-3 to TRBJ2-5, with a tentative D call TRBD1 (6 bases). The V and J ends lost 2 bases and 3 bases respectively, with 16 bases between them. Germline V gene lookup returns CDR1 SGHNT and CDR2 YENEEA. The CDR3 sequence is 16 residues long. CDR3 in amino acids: CASSLPRTAQKETQYF. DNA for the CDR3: TGTGCCAGCAGCTTACCACGGACAGCCCAAAAAGAGACCCAGTACTTC.

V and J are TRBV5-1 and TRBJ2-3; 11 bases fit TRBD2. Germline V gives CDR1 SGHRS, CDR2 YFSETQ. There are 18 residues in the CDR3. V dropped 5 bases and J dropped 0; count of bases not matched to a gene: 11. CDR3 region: CASSHSGGAPISTDTQYF. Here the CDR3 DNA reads TGCGCCAGCAGTCATAGCGGGGGGGCCCCCATCAGCACAGATACGCAGTATTTT. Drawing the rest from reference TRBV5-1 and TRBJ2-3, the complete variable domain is KAGVTQTPRYLIKTRGQQVTLSCSPISGHRSVSWYQQTPGQGLQFLFEYFSETQRNKGNFPGRFSGRQFSNSRSEMNVSTLELGDSALYLCASSHSGGAPISTDTQYFGPGTRLTVL.

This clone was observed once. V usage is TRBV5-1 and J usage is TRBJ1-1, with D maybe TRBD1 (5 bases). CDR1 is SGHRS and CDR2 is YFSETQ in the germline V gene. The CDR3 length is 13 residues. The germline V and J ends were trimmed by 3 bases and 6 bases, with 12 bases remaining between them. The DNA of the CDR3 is TGCGCCAGCAGCTGGGGGGAGGTGGCTGAAGCTTTCTTT. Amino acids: CASSWGEVAEAFF.

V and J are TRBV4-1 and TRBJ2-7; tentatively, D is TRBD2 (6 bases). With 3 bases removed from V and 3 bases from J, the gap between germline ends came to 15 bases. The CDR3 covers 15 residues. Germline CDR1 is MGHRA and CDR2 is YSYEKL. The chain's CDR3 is CASSQGLGSGYEQYF. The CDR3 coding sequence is TGCGCCAGCAGCCAGGGACTGGGGTCGGGCTACGAGCAGTACTTC.

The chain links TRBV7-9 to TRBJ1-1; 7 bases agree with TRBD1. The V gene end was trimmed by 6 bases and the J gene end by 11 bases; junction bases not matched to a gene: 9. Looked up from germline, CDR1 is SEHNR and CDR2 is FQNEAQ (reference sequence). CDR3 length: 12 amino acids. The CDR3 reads CASRLGTEGAFF. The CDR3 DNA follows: TGTGCCAGCAGGCTAGGGACAGAGGGGGCTTTCTTT.

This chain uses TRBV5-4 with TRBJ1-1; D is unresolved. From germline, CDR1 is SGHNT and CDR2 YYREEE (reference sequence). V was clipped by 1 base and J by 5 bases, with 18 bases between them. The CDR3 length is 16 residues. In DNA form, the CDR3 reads TGTGCCAGCAGCTTGATGGAGTCCGGTTTGTATACTGAAGCTTTCTTT. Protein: CASSLMESGLYTEAFF.

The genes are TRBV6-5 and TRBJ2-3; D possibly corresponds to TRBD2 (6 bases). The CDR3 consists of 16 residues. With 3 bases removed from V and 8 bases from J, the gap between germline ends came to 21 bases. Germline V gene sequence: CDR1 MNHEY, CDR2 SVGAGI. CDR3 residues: CASSYGVGDWAGTQYF. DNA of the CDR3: TGTGCCAGCAGTTATGGGGTTGGGGACTGGGCAGGTACGCAGTATTTT.

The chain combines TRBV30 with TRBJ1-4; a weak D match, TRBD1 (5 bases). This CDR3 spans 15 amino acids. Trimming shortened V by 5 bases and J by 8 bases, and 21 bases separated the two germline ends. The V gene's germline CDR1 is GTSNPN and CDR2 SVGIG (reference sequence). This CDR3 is CAWDGFGGAGEKLFF. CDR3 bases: TGTGCCTGGGACGGGTTCGGGGGAGCGGGGGAAAAACTGTTTTTT.

The CDR3: CASSRGRQNSYEQYF. CDR3 coding DNA: TGTGCCAGCAGCCGAGGTCGACAGAACTCCTACGAGCAGTACTTC. The chain joins TRBV6-5 to TRBJ2-7; D perhaps matches TRBD1 (5 bases). The germline V gene encodes CDR1 MNHEY and CDR2 SVGAGI. The V end was cut by 6 bases, the J end by 0 bases, with 15 bases between. This CDR3 spans 15 amino acids.

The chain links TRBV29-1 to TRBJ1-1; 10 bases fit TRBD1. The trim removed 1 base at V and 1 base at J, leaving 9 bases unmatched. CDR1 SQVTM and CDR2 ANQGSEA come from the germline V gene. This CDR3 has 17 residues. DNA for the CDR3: TGCAGCGTTGAAGCTGTGGGGACAGGGGCCCGGAACACTGAAGCTTTCTTT. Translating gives CSVEAVGTGARNTEAFF.

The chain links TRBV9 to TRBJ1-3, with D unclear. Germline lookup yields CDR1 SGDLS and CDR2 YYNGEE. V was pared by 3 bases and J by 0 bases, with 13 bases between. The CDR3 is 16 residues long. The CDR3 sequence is CASSAPGLDSGNTIYF. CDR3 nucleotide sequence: TGTGCCAGCAGCGCCCCGGGATTGGACTCTGGAAACACCATATATTTT.

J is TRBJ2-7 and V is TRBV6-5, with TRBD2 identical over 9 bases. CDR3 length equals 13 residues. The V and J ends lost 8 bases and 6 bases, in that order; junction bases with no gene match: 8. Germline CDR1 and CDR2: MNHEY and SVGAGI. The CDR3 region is CASVRGGAGEQYF. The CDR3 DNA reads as TGTGCCAGCGTCCGCGGGGGGGCGGGCGAGCAGTACTTC.

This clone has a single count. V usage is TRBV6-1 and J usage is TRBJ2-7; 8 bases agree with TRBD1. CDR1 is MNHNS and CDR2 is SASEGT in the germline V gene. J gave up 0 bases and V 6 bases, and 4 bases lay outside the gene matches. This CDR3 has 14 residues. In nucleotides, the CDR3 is TGTGCCAGCAGGGACAGGGCTCTCTCCTACGAGCAGTACTTC. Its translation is CASRDRALSYEQYF.

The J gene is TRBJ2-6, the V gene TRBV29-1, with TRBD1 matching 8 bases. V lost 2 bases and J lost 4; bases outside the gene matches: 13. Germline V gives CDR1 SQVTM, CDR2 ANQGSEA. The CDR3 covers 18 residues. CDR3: CSVESRGPGVEGANVLTF. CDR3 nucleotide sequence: TGCAGCGTTGAAAGCAGGGGGCCGGGCGTGGAGGGGGCCAACGTCCTGACTTTC.

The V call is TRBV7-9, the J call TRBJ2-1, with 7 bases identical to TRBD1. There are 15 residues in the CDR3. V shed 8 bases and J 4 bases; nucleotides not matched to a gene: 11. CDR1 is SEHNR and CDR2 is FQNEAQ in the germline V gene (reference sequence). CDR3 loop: CASQNPGQTYNEQFF. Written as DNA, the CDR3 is TGTGCCAGCCAAAATCCGGGACAGACGTACAATGAGCAGTTCTTC.

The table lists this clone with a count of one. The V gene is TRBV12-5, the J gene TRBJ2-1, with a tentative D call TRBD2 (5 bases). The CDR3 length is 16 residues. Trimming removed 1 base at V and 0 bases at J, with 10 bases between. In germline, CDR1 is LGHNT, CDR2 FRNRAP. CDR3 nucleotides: TGTGCTAGTGGTTTGGAGCGGTCCGGCTCCTACAATGAGCAGTTCTTC. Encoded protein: CASGLERSGSYNEQFF.

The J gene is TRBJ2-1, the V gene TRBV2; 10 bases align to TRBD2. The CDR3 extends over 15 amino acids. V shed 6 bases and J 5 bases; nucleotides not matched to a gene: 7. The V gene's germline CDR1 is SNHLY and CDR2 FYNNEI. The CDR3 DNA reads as TGTGCCAGCAGCAGGGGGACTAGCGCCAACAATGAGCAGTTCTTC. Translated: CASSRGTSANNEQFF.

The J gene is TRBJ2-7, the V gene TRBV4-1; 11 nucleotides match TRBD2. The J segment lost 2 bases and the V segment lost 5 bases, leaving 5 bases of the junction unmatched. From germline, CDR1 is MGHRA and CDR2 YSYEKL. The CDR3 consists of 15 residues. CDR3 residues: CASSTTSGGPYEQYF. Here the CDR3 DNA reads TGCGCCAGCAGCACAACTAGCGGGGGTCCCTACGAGCAGTACTTC.

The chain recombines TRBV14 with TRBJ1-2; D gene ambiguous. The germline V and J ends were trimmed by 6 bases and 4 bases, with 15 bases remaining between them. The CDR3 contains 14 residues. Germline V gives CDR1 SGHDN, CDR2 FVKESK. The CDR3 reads CASSPFGSSYGYTF. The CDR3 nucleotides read TGTGCCAGCAGTCCATTCGGGAGTAGCTATGGCTACACCTTC.

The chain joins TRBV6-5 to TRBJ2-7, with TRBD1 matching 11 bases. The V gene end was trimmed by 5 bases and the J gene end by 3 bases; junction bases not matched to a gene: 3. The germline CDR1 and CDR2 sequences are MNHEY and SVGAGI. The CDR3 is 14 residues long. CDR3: CASSRGQGGYEQYF. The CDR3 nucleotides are TGTGCCAGCAGTCGGGGACAGGGGGGCTACGAGCAGTACTTC.

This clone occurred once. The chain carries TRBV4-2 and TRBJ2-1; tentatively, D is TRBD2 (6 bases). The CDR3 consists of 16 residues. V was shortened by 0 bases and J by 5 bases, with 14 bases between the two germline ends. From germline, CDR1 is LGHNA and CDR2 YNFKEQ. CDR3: CASSQEGGVKHNEQFF. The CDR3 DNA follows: TGTGCCAGCAGCCAAGAGGGGGGAGTCAAGCACAATGAGCAGTTCTTC.

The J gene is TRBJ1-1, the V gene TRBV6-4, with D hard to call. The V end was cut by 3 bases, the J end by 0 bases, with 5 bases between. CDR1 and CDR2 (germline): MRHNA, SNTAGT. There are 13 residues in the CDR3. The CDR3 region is CASSDSVNTEAFF. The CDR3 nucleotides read TGTGCCAGCAGTGATTCAGTGAACACTGAAGCTTTCTTT.

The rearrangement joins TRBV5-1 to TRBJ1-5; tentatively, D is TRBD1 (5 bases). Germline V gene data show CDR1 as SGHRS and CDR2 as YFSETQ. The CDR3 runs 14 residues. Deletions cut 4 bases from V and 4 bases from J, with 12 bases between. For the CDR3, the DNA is TGCGCCAGCAGCCCCTCGGGGGGGAATCAGCCCCAGCATTTT. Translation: CASSPSGGNQPQHF.

CDR3 sequence (DNA): TGTGCCAGCAGCTTAAGGACAGGGGGCACTGAAGCTTTCTTT. It encodes CASSLRTGGTEAFF. V is TRBV7-8 and J is TRBJ1-1, with 10 positions matching TRBD1. The germline V gene has CDR1 SGHVS and CDR2 FQNEAQ. This CDR3 comprises 14 residues. V dropped 2 bases and J dropped 4; count of bases not matched to a gene: 1.

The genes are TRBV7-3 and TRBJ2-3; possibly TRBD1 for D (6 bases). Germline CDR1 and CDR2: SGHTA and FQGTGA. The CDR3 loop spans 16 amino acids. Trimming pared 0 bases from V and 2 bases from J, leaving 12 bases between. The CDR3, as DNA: TGTGCCAGCAGCTTAACCTCGGGACATAACACAGATACGCAGTATTTT. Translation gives CASSLTSGHNTDTQYF.

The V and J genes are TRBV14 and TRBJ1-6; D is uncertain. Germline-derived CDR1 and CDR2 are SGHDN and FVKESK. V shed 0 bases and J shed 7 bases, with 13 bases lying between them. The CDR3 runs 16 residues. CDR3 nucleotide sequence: TGTGCCAGCAGCCAAGAAGGGCCCGGGAGGAATTCACCCCTCCACTTT. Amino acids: CASSQEGPGRNSPLHF.